This T cell receptor beta chain was sequenced for a study of early T cells in non-severe SARS-CoV-2 infection (dated by TCRdb to about 2021). With regard to the full study: Because TCR sequencing relied on bulk RNA taken from unsorted whole blood, pairing of alpha and beta chains was not possible. Summary of the overall study and its limitations: VDJdb matching was skewed toward anti-spike CD8 responses and likely underestimated virus-specific expansions by missing private and CD4 specificities.

Concerning this clonotype itself: Its antigen is not yet known. Within one base of it there is no much larger clone, and no base qualities were kept.

The study was a case-control design nested within a healthcare worker cohort in London, UK, with weekly nasopharyngeal swab PCR tests and blood sampling. Healthcare workers were enrolled in the week of the UK lockdown, from 23 to 31 March 2020, and were followed every week for up to roughly 15 weeks. Libraries were made using 5' RACE. Sequencing used a NextSeq 500. The TCR library protocol attached unique molecular identifiers to individual cDNA molecules to correct for sequencing error and PCR bias. Both TCR alpha and beta chains were sequenced, and tight co-correlation was observed between alpha and beta sequence abundances in each sample. As for the authors' bioinformatics: V gene, J gene and CDR3 annotation of TCR sequences was performed with Decombinator V4. TCRs were defined as expanded if a significant change between any two time points was detected under a Poisson model with p below 0.0001. Abundances of TCRs were expressed as counts per million after normalisation to the total number of TCRs sequenced in each sample. TRAV1-2 paired with TRAJ12, TRAJ20 or TRAJ33 defined MAIT TCRs, while TRAV10 paired with TRAJ18 defined iNKT TCRs. VDJdb, accessed 1 November 2021, was searched for CMV, EBV and SARS-CoV-2 annotated TCRs, with TCRs annotated for multiple antigens excluded. TCRdb applied fastp at Q25 and MiXCR to the public reads, then kept only in-frame beta chains. Entries are consolidated by CDR3 protein sequence, retaining the most common genes and DNA. The V and J calls and clone size are TCRdb's, not the authors'. The sample profile shows 55,000 to 85,000 distinct CDR3 sequences; more than 10% of them were found once. 4% to 5.5% of the sample comes from the top ten.

The CDR3, from cysteine to phenylalanine, totals 14 residues. This entry keeps only the CDR3 DNA: 42 bases, framed from base 1. CDR1 and CDR2 are read off the germline V gene as SGHRS and YFSETQ. Between the V and J ends, shortened by 4 bases and 3 bases respectively, the junction contains 10 bases. Sequences were obtained from whole blood. This receptor was identified in an adult who was a healthcare worker with PCR-confirmed SARS-CoV-2 infection or an uninfected control (not recorded which). The chain joins TRBV5-1 to TRBJ2-2; perhaps TRBD1 is the D gene, with 6 bases matching. At the DNA level, the sequence is TGCGCCAGCAGCGAGGACAGCTACACCGGGGAGCTGTTTTTT. Its protein product is CASSEDSYTGELFF.